The 5 T cell receptor beta chains below were found in one sample sequenced in a study of T cell repertoires in MIS-A myocarditis. Some clones are missing from TCRdb's copy, which holds only in-frame ones; the method was immunoSEQ multiplex PCR. The data hold about 9,200 clones, with approximately 90% observed a single time. Sequenced material: thoracic lymph node tissue obtained at autopsy. The source of these receptors is a man aged 18 to 35 with fulminant myocarditis from multisystem inflammatory syndrome in adults (MIS-A) after COVID-19.

CDR3 nucleotides: TGTGCCAGCAGGCCCGGGACAGGGGGTTCACCCCTCCACTTT. Protein product: CASRPGTGGSPLHF. The chain combines TRBV27 with TRBJ1-6, with TRBD1 matching over 11 bases. V gave up 6 bases and J gave up 9 bases; unmatched junction bases: 4. The CDR3 loop spans 14 amino acids. Germline V gene sequence: CDR1 MNHEY, CDR2 SMNVEV (reference sequence).

This clone was detected only once. The rearrangement joins TRBV6-5 to TRBJ1-2; no firm D call. The germline gives CDR1 MNHEY, CDR2 SVGAGI. CDR3 size: 13 residues. V was cut by 6 bases and J by 4 bases, with 12 bases left in between. In nucleotides, the CDR3 is TGTGCCAGCAGCGCCGGACGGACCTATGGCTACACCTTC. This translates into CASSAGRTYGYTF.

In this sample, this clone turned up a few times. The chain links TRBV2 to TRBJ2-7, with D uncertain. V gave up 3 bases and J gave up 3 bases, with 9 bases separating them. The CDR3 has 13 residues. Germline V lookup: CDR1 SNHLY, CDR2 FYNNEI. This CDR3 reads CASSEAFDYEQYF. CDR3 DNA sequence: TGTGCCAGCAGTGAGGCGTTTGACTACGAGCAGTACTTC.

This chain joins TRBV10-3 and TRBJ2-2, with D unclear. Germline CDR1 and CDR2: ENHRY and SYGVKD. The CDR3 length is 15 residues. V lost 3 bases and J 4 bases, leaving 12 bases between the germline ends. The CDR3 DNA is TGTGCCATCAGTGAATTGACGTTGTTCACCGGGGAGCTGTTTTTT. It encodes CAISELTLFTGELFF.

The V gene is TRBV4-3, the J gene TRBJ2-3; TRBD2 matches 10 bases. J gave up 6 bases and V 6 bases, and 9 bases lay outside the gene matches. This CDR3 region has 15 residues. CDR1 is LGHNA, CDR2 YSLEER, per germline. CDR3 in amino acids: CASSPTTSGADTQYF. CDR3 nucleotide sequence: TGCGCCAGCAGTCCAACCACTAGCGGGGCCGATACGCAGTATTTT.